This T cell receptor (beta chain) emerged from a study of shared clonotypes between healthy human individuals. Per germline, CDR1 SGHAT and CDR2 FQNNGV. V was pared by 5 bases and J by 2 bases, with 12 bases between. The CDR3 extends over 15 amino acids. As for this clone: Its antigen is unidentified.

The assay was carried out at the deep level. Using approximately 200 ng DNA, approximately 27,000 T cell genomes, the sorted-subset replicate PCRs were run. Only in-frame clones appear in the TCRdb table, and some are missing; sequencing was by immunoSEQ multiplex PCR. The table lists 550,000 to 850,000 clones, over 55% of them singletons, with around 1.7% in the top ten. General study results and limits: The sole specimen, blood, was sampled, and tissue repertoires likely differ. The study found lower generation probabilities in non-shared clonotypes than in those shared by all four donors.

This rearrangement joins TRBV11-2 to TRBJ2-2; D gene unclear. This clonotype was obtained from a woman in her twenties or thirties in good health. Sample: memory CD4+ T cells sorted from blood. The subset denotes: CD45RA-negative fraction. CDR3 loop: CASSLLSVNTGELFF. DNA for the CDR3: TGTGCCAGCAGCCTGCTCAGTGTCAACACCGGGGAGCTGTTTTTT.